This T cell receptor beta chain was captured in a study of T cell repertoires in cytomegalovirus infection. Study background: The public TCR beta signatures pointed to both CMV infection and matching HLA type. Study results and caveats: Summed public TCR beta family frequency identified CMV carriers bearing the relevant HLA.

One entry per CDR3 protein results from TCRdb running MiXCR on the reads. The sample comprises 350,000 to 550,000 distinct CDR3 sequences, about 33% of which are singletons, and approximately 13% rests with the top ten. The V gene's germline CDR1 is MDHEN and CDR2 SYDVKM. V was trimmed by 6 bases and J by 4 bases, leaving 15 bases between them. This CDR3 has 14 residues. This clonotype was counted between two and nine times. Its specificity is not known. This clonotype was obtained from a human donor in good health (CMV status not recorded). Some clones in this sample may be carry-over from other donors' samples. This chain connects TRBV28 to TRBJ1-2; possibly TRBD1 for D (5 bases). Sequenced material: PBMCs. The DNA of the CDR3 is TGTGCCAGCAGCAAAACCCCGGGGACCTATGGCTACACCTTC. Residues: CASSKTPGTYGYTF.